The source of this T cell receptor beta chain is a study of radiotherapy plus CTLA-4 blockade in lung cancer. Study as a whole: Among patients, roughly 18% showed objective responses, and approximately 29% had disease control. General study results and limits: Among blood TCR repertoires after radiotherapy plus ipilimumab, tumor-derived clones expanded. Strongest reported response predictors: early blood clone changes and post-radiation interferon-beta.

Sequencing was performed with immunoSEQ multiplex PCR; in TCRdb, only in-frame clones are kept and a portion is missing. The sample shows about 86,000 clones, around 83% of them seen only once. The CDR3 contains 18 residues. CDR1 is SNHLY and CDR2 is FYNNEI in the germline V gene. After removal of 2 bases from V and 7 bases from J, the junction contained 14 bases not matched to a gene. In its sample, this clone was seen a few times. What it binds is not known. Focal radiation and CTLA-4 blockade (ipilimumab) were tested in chemo-refractory metastatic non-small-cell lung cancer patients. The TCR sequence derives from a human donor with non-small cell lung cancer who had stable disease on radiotherapy plus ipilimumab. The V gene is TRBV2, the J gene TRBJ2-5; TRBD2 agrees at 12 bases. Sequencing used peripheral blood, obtained from a patient treated with radiotherapy plus ipilimumab. The CDR3 bases are TGTGCCAGCAGTGAAAGAGCTAGCGGGAGGGCCCGGGCGGGGACCCAGTACTTC. It encodes CASSERASGRARAGTQYF.